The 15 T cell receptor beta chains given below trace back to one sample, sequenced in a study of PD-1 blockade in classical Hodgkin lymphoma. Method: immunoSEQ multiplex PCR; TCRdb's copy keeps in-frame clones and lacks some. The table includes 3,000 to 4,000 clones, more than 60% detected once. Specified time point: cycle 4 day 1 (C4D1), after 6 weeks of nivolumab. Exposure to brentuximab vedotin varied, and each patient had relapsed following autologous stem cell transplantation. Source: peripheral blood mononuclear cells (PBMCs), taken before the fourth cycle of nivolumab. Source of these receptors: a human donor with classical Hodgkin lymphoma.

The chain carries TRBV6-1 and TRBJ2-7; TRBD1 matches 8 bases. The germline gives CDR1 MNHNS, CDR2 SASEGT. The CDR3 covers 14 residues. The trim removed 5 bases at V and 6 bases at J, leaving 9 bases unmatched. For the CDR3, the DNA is TGTGCCAGCAGTACCTTCGACGGACAGGGCGAGCAGTACTTC. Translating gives CASSTFDGQGEQYF.

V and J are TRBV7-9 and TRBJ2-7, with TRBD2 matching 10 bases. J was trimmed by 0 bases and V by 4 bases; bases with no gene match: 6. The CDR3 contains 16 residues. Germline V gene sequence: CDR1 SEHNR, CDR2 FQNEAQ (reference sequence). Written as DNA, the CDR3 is TGTGCCAGCAGCTCGACTAGCGGGCTCAACTCCTACGAGCAGTACTTC. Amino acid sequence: CASSSTSGLNSYEQYF.

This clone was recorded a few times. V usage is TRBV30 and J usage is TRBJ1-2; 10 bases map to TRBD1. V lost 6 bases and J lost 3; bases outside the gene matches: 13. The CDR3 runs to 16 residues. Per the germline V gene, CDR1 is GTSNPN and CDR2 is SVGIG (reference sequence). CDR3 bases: TGTGCCTGCACAAGGAGACAGGGGGCAGTTTACTATGGCTACACCTTC. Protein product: CACTRRQGAVYYGYTF.

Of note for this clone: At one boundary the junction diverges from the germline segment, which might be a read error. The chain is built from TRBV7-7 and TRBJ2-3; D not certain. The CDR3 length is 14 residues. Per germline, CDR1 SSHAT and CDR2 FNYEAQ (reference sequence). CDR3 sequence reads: CASSLLGFEDTQYF. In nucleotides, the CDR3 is TGTGCTAGCAGCCTACTGGGGTTTGAAGATACGCAGTATTTT.

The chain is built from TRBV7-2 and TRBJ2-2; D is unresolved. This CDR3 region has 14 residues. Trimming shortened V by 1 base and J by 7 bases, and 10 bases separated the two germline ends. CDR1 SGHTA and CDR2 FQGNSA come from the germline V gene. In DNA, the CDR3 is TGTGCCAGCAGCTTAGAGGTGGGCGGCGGGGAGCTGTTTTTT. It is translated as CASSLEVGGGELFF.

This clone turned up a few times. The CDR3 DNA sequence: TGTGCCAGTAGTGATCAGGGAGAGGGATACGAGCAGTACTTC. It codes for CASSDQGEGYEQYF. V usage is TRBV19 and J usage is TRBJ2-7; D might be TRBD1 or TRBD2, each matching 5 bases. Germline CDR1 is LNHDA and CDR2 is SQIVND (reference sequence). The CDR3 consists of 14 residues. The ends were cut back, 5 bases at V and 4 bases at J, with 15 bases in the middle.

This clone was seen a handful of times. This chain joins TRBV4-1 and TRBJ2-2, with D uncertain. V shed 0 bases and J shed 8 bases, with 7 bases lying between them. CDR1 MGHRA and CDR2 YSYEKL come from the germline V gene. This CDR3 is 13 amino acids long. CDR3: CASSQDSTGELFF. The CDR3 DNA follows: TGCGCCAGCAGCCAAGATTCCACTGGGGAGCTGTTTTTT.

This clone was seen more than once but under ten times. The DNA of the CDR3 is TGTGCCAGCAGCTCTTCCGGACAGCGGACCGGGGAGCTGTTTTTT. This gives the protein CASSSSGQRTGELFF. V and J are TRBV5-4 and TRBJ2-2, with D possibly matching TRBD1 (6 bases). CDR1 is SGHNT, CDR2 YYREEE, per germline (reference sequence). V lost 3 bases and J lost 5, with 14 bases in between. CDR3 size: 15 residues.

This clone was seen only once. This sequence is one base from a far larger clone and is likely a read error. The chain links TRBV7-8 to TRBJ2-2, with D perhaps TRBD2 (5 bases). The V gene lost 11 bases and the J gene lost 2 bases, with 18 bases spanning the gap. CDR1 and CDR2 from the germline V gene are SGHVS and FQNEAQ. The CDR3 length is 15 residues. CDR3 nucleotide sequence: TGTGCCGGATTCCAGCAGGAGGATAACACCGGGGAGCTGTTTTTT. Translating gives CAGFQQEDNTGELFF.

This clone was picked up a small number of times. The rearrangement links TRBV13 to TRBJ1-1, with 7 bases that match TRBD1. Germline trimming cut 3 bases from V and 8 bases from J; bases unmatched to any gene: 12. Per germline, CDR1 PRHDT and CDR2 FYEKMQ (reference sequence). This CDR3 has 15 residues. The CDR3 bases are TGTGCCAGCAGCTTCGGGGGTAATGGGGACAGAGAAGCTTTCTTT. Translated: CASSFGGNGDREAFF.

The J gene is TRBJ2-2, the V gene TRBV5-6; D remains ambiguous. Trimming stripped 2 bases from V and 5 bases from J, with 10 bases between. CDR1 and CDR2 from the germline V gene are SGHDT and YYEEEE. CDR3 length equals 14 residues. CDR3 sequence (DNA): TGTGCCAGCAGCTTATTCGGGCAGACCGGGGAGCTGTTTTTT. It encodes CASSLFGQTGELFF.

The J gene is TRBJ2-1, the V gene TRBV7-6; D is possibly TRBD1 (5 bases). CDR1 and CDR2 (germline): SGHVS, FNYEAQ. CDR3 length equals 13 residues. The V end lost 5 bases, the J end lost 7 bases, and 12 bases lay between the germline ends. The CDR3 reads CASSPAQGNEQFF. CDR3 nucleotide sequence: TGTGCCAGCAGCCCCGCCCAGGGTAATGAGCAGTTCTTC.

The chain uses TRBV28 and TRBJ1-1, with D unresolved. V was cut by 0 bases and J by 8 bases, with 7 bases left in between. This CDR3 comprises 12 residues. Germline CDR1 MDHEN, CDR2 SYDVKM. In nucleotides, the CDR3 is TGTGCCAGCAGTTTATGGCAGACCGAAGCTTTCTTT. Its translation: CASSLWQTEAFF.

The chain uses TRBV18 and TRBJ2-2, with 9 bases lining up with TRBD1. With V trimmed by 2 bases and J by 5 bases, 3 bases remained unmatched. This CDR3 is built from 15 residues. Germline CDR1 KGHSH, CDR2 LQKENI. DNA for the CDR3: TGTGCCAGCTCACCAGGACAGGGGCGAACCGGGGAGCTGTTTTTT. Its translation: CASSPGQGRTGELFF.

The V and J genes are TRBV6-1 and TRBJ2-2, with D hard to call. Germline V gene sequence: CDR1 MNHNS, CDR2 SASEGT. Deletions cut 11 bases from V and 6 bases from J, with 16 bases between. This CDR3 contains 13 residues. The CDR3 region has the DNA TGTGCCGCTGCTCCTCCGGTTTCCGGGGAGCTGTTTTTT. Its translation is CAAAPPVSGELFF.